The T cell receptor beta chain described here comes from a study of cytomegalovirus exposure and HLA in healthy donors. PCR employed 60 Vbeta and 13 Jbeta primers. Using immunoSEQ multiplex PCR, the repertoire was profiled, and TCRdb retains in-frame clones only, with some absent. The sample gives about 150,000 clones, under 85% of which show up once; approximately 3% is in the top ten. The CDR3 is 16 residues long. Germline V gene data show CDR1 as LNHNV and CDR2 as YYDKDF (reference sequence). V dropped 5 bases and J dropped 5; count of bases not matched to a gene: 8. Sequenced material: PBMCs. The clonotype comes from a man between 18 and 35 years old in good health and CMV-seronegative. The V call is TRBV15, the J call TRBJ2-2, with 10 bases lining up with TRBD1. Here the CDR3 DNA reads TGTGCCACCAGCGGCGGGACAGGGGATGTAACCGGGGAGCTGTTTTTT. Translating gives CATSGGTGDVTGELFF.